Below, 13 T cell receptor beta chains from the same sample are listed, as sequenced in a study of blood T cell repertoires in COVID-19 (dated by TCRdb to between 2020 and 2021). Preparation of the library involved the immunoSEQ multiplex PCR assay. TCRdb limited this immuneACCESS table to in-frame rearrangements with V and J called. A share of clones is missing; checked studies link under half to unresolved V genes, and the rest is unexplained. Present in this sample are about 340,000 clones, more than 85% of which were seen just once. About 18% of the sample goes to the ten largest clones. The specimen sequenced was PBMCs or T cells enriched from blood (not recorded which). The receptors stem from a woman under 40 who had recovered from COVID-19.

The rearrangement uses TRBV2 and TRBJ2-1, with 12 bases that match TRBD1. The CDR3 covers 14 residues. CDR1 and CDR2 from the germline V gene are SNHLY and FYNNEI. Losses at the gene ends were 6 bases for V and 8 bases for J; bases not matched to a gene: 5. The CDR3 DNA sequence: TGTGCCAGCAGCAGGGGGACAGGGGGCCATGAGCAGTTCTTC. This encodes CASSRGTGGHEQFF.

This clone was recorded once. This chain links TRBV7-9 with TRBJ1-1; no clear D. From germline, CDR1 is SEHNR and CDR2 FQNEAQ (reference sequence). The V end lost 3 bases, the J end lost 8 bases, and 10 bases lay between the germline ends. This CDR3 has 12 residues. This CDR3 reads CASSFTPGEAFF. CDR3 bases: TGTGCCAGCAGCTTTACTCCGGGGGAAGCTTTCTTT.

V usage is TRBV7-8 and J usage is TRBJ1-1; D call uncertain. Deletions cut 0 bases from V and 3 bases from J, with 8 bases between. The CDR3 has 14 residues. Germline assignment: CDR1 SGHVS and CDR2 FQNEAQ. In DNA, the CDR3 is TGTGCCAGCAGCTTAGCGTCACAATACACTGAAGCTTTCTTT. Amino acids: CASSLASQYTEAFF.

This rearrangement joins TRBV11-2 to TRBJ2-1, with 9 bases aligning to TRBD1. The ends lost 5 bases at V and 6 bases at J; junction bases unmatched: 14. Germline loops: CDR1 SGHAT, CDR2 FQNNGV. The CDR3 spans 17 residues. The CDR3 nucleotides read TGTGCCAGCAGCCGGAACCAAATAAACAGGGGGCCCAATGAGCAGTTCTTC. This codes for CASSRNQINRGPNEQFF.

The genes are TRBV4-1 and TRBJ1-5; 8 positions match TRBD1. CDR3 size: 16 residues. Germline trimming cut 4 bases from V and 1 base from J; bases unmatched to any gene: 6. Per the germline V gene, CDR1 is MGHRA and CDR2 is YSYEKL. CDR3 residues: CASSPRDRSSNQPQHF. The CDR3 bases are TGCGCCAGCAGCCCGAGGGACAGGTCCAGCAATCAGCCCCAGCATTTT.

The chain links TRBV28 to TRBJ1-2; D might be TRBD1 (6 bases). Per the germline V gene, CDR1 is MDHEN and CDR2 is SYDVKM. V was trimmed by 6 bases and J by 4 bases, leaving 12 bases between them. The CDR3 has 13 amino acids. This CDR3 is CASRGGGGYGYTF. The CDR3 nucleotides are TGTGCCAGCAGAGGGGGGGGAGGCTATGGCTACACCTTC.

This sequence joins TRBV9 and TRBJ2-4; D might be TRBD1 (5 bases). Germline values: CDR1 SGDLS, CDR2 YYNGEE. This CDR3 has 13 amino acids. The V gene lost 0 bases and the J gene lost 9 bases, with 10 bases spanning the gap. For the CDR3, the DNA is TGTGCCAGCAGCGTAGAGTCAGGGTCCATTCAGTACTTC. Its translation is CASSVESGSIQYF. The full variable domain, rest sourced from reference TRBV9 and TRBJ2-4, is DSGVTQTPKHLITATGQRVTLRCSPRSGDLSVYWYQQSLDQGLQFLIQYYNGEERAKGNILERFSAQQFPDLHSELNLSSLELGDSALYFCASSVESGSIQYFGAGTRLSVL.

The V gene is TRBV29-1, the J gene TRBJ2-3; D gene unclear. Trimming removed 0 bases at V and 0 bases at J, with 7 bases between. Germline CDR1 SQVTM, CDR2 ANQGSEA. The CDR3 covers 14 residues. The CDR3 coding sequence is TGCAGCGTTGAAGAGGGCGCGAGCACAGATACGCAGTATTTT. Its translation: CSVEEGASTDTQYF.

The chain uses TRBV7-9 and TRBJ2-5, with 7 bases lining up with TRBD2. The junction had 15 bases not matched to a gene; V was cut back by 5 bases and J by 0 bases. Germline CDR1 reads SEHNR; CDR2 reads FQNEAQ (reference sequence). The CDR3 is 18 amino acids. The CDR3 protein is CASSPRYPGGSDQETQYF. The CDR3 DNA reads TGTGCCAGCAGCCCACGATACCCGGGAGGATCAGACCAAGAGACCCAGTACTTC.

The CDR3 bases are TGTGCCAGCAAAACCGGGACAGACCGCGGGGAGCAGTACTTC. Translated, it gives CASKTGTDRGEQYF. This chain connects TRBV28 to TRBJ2-7, with 7 bases matching TRBD1. V lost 7 bases, J lost 7 bases, and 13 bases stayed unmatched. In germline, CDR1 is MDHEN, CDR2 SYDVKM. CDR3 size: 14 residues. Full variable domain (outside the CDR3, taken from reference TRBV28 and TRBJ2-7): DVKVTQSSRYLVKRTGEKVFLECVQDMDHENMFWYRQDPGLGLRLIYFSYDVKMKEKGDIPEGYSVSREKKERFSLILESASTNQTSMYLCASKTGTDRGEQYFGPGTRLTVT.

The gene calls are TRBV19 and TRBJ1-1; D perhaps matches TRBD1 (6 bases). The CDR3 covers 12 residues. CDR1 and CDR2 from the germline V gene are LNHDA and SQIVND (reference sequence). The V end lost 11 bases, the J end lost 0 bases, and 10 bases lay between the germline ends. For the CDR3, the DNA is TGTGCCCGCACAGGGTTGAACACTGAAGCTTTCTTT. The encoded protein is CARTGLNTEAFF.

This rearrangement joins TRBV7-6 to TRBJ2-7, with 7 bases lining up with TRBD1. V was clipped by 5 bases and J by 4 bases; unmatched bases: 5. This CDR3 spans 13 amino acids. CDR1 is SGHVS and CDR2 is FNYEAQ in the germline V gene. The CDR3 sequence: CASSPLQGYEQYF. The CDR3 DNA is TGTGCCAGCAGCCCATTACAGGGGTACGAGCAGTACTTC.

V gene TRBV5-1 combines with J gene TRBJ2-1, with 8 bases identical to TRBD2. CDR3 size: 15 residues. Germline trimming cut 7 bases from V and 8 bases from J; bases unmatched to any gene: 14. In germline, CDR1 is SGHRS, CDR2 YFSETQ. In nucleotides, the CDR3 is TGCGCCAGCTGTGTTGATGGACTAGCATGGGATGAGCAGTTCTTC. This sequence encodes CASCVDGLAWDEQFF.